This TCR beta chain was retrieved from a study of regulatory T cells in long-lasting Graves disease. The study's findings and limits: New patients shared about a thousand public clonotypes, fewer than the approximately 2,500 shared by persistent patients.

Libraries of TCR beta came from iRepertoire HTBI primers plus Arm-PCR of CDR3 regions. Each CDR3 protein is one row after TCRdb ran MiXCR on the multiplex PCR reads. This sample carries under 300,000 distinct CDR3 sequences, about 17% of them seen once, and the ten largest clones take around 20%. Time point: newly diagnosed GD, antithyroid drugs for less than 3 months. With RNA extracted from PBMCs as input, the TCR library was made. This clonotype has a count of ten or more. The target antigen is unknown. Germline lookup yields CDR1 DFQATT and CDR2 SNEGSKA (reference sequence). The ends were cut back, 0 bases at V and 4 bases at J, with 12 bases in the middle. The length of the CDR3 is 14 residues.

This chain joins TRBV20-1 and TRBJ2-5; TRBD2 is a possible D gene (6 bases). The receptor was derived from a female donor with Graves disease. The material was peripheral blood mononuclear cells (PBMCs), obtained at new diagnosis, from a patient treated with antithyroid drugs. This CDR3 reads CSARDPTSLETQYF. Written as DNA, the CDR3 is TGCAGTGCTAGAGATCCGACTAGTTTAGAGACCCAGTACTTC.